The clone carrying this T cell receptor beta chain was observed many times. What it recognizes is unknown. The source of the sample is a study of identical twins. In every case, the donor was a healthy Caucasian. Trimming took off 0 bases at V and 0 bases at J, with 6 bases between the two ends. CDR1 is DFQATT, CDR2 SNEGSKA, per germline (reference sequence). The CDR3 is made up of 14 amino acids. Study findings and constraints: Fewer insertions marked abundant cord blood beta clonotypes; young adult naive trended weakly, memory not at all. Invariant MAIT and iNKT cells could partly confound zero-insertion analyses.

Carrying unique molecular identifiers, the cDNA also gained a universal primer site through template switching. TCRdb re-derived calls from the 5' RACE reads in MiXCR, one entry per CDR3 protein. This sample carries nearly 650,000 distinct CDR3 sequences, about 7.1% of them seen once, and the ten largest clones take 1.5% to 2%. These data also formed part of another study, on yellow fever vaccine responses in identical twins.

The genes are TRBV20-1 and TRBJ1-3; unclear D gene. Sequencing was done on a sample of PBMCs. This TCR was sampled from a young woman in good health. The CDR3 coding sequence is TGCAGTGCTAGAGAGACGGGCTCTGGAAACACCATATATTTT. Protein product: CSARETGSGNTIYF.